A selection of T cell receptor beta chains follows, all from one sample in a study of shared clonotypes between healthy human individuals. Assay used: immunoSEQ multiplex PCR; TCRdb lists only in-frame clones, some missing. Seen here are under 1 million clones, around 96% observed once, and the top ten hold less than 0.25%. Sequences were obtained from naive CD8+ T cells sorted from blood. Receptors were obtained from a man between 25 and 39 years old in good health. The CDR3 runs from the conserved cysteine through the conserved F or W. D genes are given only for firm matches. A row's size may be missing; if present it is once, few, many or a size class.

V	J	D	size	DNA	CDR3
TRBV2	TRBJ2-7	TRBD1	.	TGTGCCAGCAGTGCCTCAGGGGGTGTTCACGAGCAGTACTTC	CASSASGGVHEQYF
TRBV29-1	TRBJ2-7	.	.	TGCAGCGTTGATGGCCCTTCGGACGAGCAGTACTTC	CSVDGPSDEQYF
TRBV27	TRBJ2-7	TRBD2	.	TGTGCCAGCAGTTCCTATCTAGCGGGAGGGAGTAAGTACTTC	CASSSYLAGGSKYF
TRBV6-5	TRBJ2-2	.	.	TGTGCCAGCAGTTACTCGGCGATCGGGGAGCTGTTTTTT	CASSYSAIGELFF
TRBV4-3	TRBJ2-2	.	.	TGCGCCAGCAGCCAGTACGCGGGAAGGAACACCGGGGAGCTGTTTTTT	CASSQYAGRNTGELFF
TRBV5-1	TRBJ2-2	.	few	TGCGCCAGCAGCTTGGTACCGAGACAATCGAACACCGGGGAGCTGTTTTTT	CASSLVPRQSNTGELFF
TRBV4-1	TRBJ2-1	.	.	TGCGCCAGCAGCCCCAGGGGAGGTTTTTCGGGTGAGCAGTTCTTC	CASSPRGGFSGEQFF
TRBV29-1	TRBJ2-7	TRBD2	once	TGCAGCGTTGCCGGGACTAGCGGTACCTACGAGCAGTACTTC	CSVAGTSGTYEQYF
TRBV7-9	TRBJ1-5	.	.	TGTGCCAGCAGCTTAGACACACTCAATCAGCCCCAGCATTTT	CASSLDTLNQPQHF
TRBV7-3	TRBJ2-2	.	.	TGTGCCAGCAGCTTAATACAGGCGACGAACACCGGGGAGCTGTTTTTT	CASSLIQATNTGELFF
TRBV4-3	TRBJ2-1	TRBD2	.	TGCGCCAGCAGCCAAGATGGGCGGGAGGGCCACAGTGAGCAGTTCTTC	CASSQDGREGHSEQFF
TRBV29-1	TRBJ1-1	.	.	TGCAGCGCCAGGACAGCCGAGAACACTGAAGCTTTCTTT	CSARTAENTEAFF
TRBV29-1	TRBJ1-1	.	.	TGCAGCGTTGTGGGCACTGAAGCTTTCTTT	CSVVGTEAFF
TRBV9	TRBJ1-2	TRBD1	.	TGTGCCAGCAGCGCCAGGGACAGGGGCAATGGCTACACCTTC	CASSARDRGNGYTF
TRBV11-2	TRBJ2-7	.	.	TGTGCCAGCAGCTTAACACAACCCTCCGAGCAGTACTTC	CASSLTQPSEQYF
TRBV11-3	TRBJ2-1	TRBD2	.	TGTGCCAGCAGCTTACCGGGACTAGCGGGATGGCACAATGAGCAGTTCTTC	CASSLPGLAGWHNEQFF
TRBV7-9	TRBJ1-2	TRBD1	.	TGTGCCAGCAGCTCCTCAGGGGGAAATAACTATGGCTACACCTTC	CASSSSGGNNYGYTF
TRBV27	TRBJ2-1	TRBD2	.	TGTGCCAGCAGTTATTATTTAGCGGGGAGCTACAATGAGCAGTTCTTC	CASSYYLAGSYNEQFF
TRBV7-8	TRBJ1-1	.	.	TGTGCCAGCAGCCCTCCGGGACACCAAAACACTGAAGCTTTCTTT	CASSPPGHQNTEAFF
TRBV7-9	TRBJ2-7	.	.	TGTGCCAGCAGCTTAGAGACTAGCTACGAGCAGTACTTC	CASSLETSYEQYF
TRBV6-6	TRBJ2-1	.	.	TGTGCCAGCAGTTACGGAGGGCCTTGGAATGAGCAGTTCTTC	CASSYGGPWNEQFF
TRBV27	TRBJ2-1	TRBD2	.	TGTGCCAGCACTCTCGGTTCTAGCGGGAGGTACAATGAGCAGTTCTTC	CASTLGSSGRYNEQFF
TRBV14	TRBJ1-1	.	.	TGTGCCAGCAGCCAAGATCGAGGCCGAAGGGATGAAGCTTTCTTT	CASSQDRGRRDEAFF
TRBV7-6	TRBJ2-1	TRBD2	.	TGTGCCAGCAGCCCCCGGGGTAGCGGGAGTACGTTTGGCTCCTACAATGAGCAGTTCTTC	CASSPRGSGSTFGSYNEQFF